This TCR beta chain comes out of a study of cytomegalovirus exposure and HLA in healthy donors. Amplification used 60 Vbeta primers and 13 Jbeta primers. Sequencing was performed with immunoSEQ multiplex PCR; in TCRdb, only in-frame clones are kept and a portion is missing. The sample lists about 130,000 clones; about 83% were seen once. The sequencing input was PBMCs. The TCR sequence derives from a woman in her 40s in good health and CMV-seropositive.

Here the CDR3 DNA reads TGTGCCAGCAGCCTAGACAGGGTATCGGAATTCGGGACTCCTCCCTACAATGAGCAGTTCTTC. Protein product: CASSLDRVSEFGTPPYNEQFF. This sequence joins TRBV14 and TRBJ2-1; the D gene is possibly TRBD1 (7 bases). The CDR3 extends over 21 amino acids. CDR1 SGHDN and CDR2 FVKESK come from the germline V gene. Trimming shortened V by 4 bases and J by 2 bases, and 30 bases separated the two germline ends.